The 10 T cell receptor beta chains in this list originate from one sample, sequenced in a study of blood T cell repertoires in COVID-19. TCRdb keeps only in-frame clones here, not all; method: immunoSEQ multiplex PCR. The table shows around 60,000 clones, with 70% to 90% occurring only once. Sequencing used peripheral blood. The receptors were sampled from a human donor with active COVID-19. The donor label of this sample is uncertain.

This clone has just one count. The chain recombines TRBV6-6 with TRBJ1-5; 8 bases are a match to TRBD1. Germline CDR1 is MNHNY and CDR2 is SVGAGI (reference sequence). Unmatched junction bases numbered 12, after V lost 10 bases and J lost 7 bases. This CDR3 has 14 amino acids. The CDR3 bases are TGTGCCACCATAAACGGACAGGGAAGGCAGCCCCAGCATTTT. Translating it yields CATINGQGRQPQHF.

This chain joins TRBV6-2 or TRBV6-3 and TRBJ1-5; TRBD1 is a possible D gene (5 bases). CDR3 length: 14 residues. Germline CDR1 MNHEY, CDR2 SVGEGT. Trimming removed 0 bases at V and 7 bases at J, with 10 bases between. The CDR3 loop is CASSYSQGNQPQHF. CDR3 sequence (DNA): TGTGCCAGCAGTTACTCCCAGGGAAACCAGCCCCAGCATTTT.

This clone was observed a few times. V usage is TRBV6-2 or TRBV6-3 and J usage is TRBJ1-1; D remains ambiguous. V was shortened by 2 bases and J by 2 bases, with 9 bases between the two germline ends. The V gene's germline CDR1 is MNHEY and CDR2 SVGEGT. The CDR3 consists of 14 residues. CDR3 DNA sequence: TGTGCCAGCAGTTACGGCGGTCGAAACACTGAAGCTTTCTTT. Translated, it gives CASSYGGRNTEAFF.

This rearrangement joins TRBV28 to TRBJ1-1, with D possibly being TRBD1 (5 bases). CDR1 is MDHEN and CDR2 is SYDVKM in the germline V gene. Trimming stripped 3 bases from V and 1 base from J, with 9 bases between. The length of the CDR3 is 14 residues. The CDR3 is CASSFVQGNTEAFF. In DNA form, the CDR3 reads TGTGCCAGCAGTTTTGTCCAGGGGAACACTGAAGCTTTCTTT.

This chain uses TRBV27 with TRBJ1-2, with 12 bases aligning to TRBD1. The germline V gene has CDR1 MNHEY and CDR2 SMNVEV (reference sequence). V shed 4 bases, J shed 8 bases, and the junction held 8 bases outside the gene matches. CDR3 length: 15 amino acids. This chain's CDR3 is CASSSPGQGAQGYTF. CDR3 nucleotide sequence: TGTGCCAGCAGTTCGCCGGGACAGGGGGCGCAGGGCTACACCTTC.

The chain combines TRBV7-9 with TRBJ1-5, with D perhaps TRBD1 (5 bases). The length of the CDR3 is 12 residues. V was pared by 5 bases and J by 7 bases, with 9 bases between. Per germline, CDR1 SEHNR and CDR2 FQNEAQ (reference sequence). CDR3 bases: TGTGCCAGCAGCCTCGGGGGGCAGCCCCAGCATTTT. Residues: CASSLGGQPQHF.

CDR3 loop: CASSGRLAGAYEQYF. The CDR3, as DNA: TGTGCCAGCAGCGGGAGGCTAGCGGGAGCCTACGAGCAGTACTTC. The V call is TRBV13, the J call TRBJ2-7; 10 nucleotides match TRBD2. Trimming removed 5 bases from V and 2 bases from J; junction bases left unmatched: 6. The CDR3 extends over 15 amino acids. Germline V lookup: CDR1 PRHDT, CDR2 FYEKMQ (reference sequence).

The chain uses TRBV5-1 and TRBJ2-3, with 7 bases fitting TRBD2. Germline V gives CDR1 SGHRS, CDR2 YFSETQ. V was pared by 4 bases and J by 4 bases, with 9 bases of the junction left unmatched. This CDR3 contains 15 residues. The CDR3 DNA sequence: TGCGCCAGCAGCATCACCGGGACTACCTCAGATACGCAGTATTTT. It codes for CASSITGTTSDTQYF.

The V call is TRBV19, the J call TRBJ1-5; possibly TRBD1 for D (5 bases). Germline CDR1 LNHDA, CDR2 SQIVND (reference sequence). Trimming shortened V by 4 bases and J by 5 bases, and 15 bases separated the two germline ends. The CDR3 length is 15 residues. The CDR3 region is CASSTYTGVDQPQHF. CDR3 bases: TGTGCCAGTAGTACCTATACAGGAGTGGATCAGCCCCAGCATTTT.

In this sample, this clone turned up once. The chain couples TRBV28 to TRBJ1-2; D may be TRBD1 (5 bases). Germline values: CDR1 MDHEN, CDR2 SYDVKM. V was shortened by 3 bases and J by 6 bases, with 17 bases between the two germline ends. The CDR3 contains 15 residues. DNA for the CDR3: TGTGCCAGCAGTTTCCCCCAGGGTAGGAACCATGGCTACACCTTC. It specifies CASSFPQGRNHGYTF.